This T cell receptor (beta chain) comes out of a study of blood T cell repertoires in COVID-19. Across the whole study: Researchers got acute and convalescent COVID-19 samples from the United States, Italy and Spain.

Some clones are missing from TCRdb's copy, which holds only in-frame ones; the method was immunoSEQ multiplex PCR. The sample records about 92,000 clones, about 89% being singletons. There are 13 residues in the CDR3. Germline CDR1 is SGHTS and CDR2 is YDEGEE. Trimming cost V 3 bases and J 6 bases, with 13 bases left between them. The J gene is TRBJ2-7, the V gene TRBV5-8; D is ambiguous. The receptor was derived from a human donor with active COVID-19. The donor label of this sample is uncertain. Sequencing used peripheral blood. DNA of the CDR3: TGTGCCAGCAGCTCGTGGGTGAGAGGCGAGCAGTACTTC. Protein product: CASSSWVRGEQYF.